Given below is one T cell receptor (beta chain) in context. The antigen this receptor binds is unknown. Base qualities are not at hand, and no much larger clone is one base apart. This entry comes from a study of cytomegalovirus exposure and HLA in healthy donors (dated by TCRdb to about 2017). Background on the whole study: A later analysis indicated that the roughly 130 validation repertoires were generated on the platform also employed for the roughly 730 repertoires of the first cohort. The study was designed to test whether signatures of past pathogen exposure could be identified by cataloging public T cell receptors. In addition to the first cohort of 666 subjects, a separate validation cohort of 130 or so different subjects was used. To predict cytomegalovirus infection status, the study combined high-throughput TCR immunosequencing, statistical association of individual TCRs with disease status, and machine learning. Study-level results and caveats: A few of the identified cytomegalovirus-associated TCR beta chains were confirmed in vitro to be specific for cytomegalovirus antigens. The study listed 164 TCR beta chains as associated with cytomegalovirus. It was suggested by the authors that the approach could potentially be generalized to other disease states and immunological phenotypes. A later analysis had no HLA typing for the validation cohort, so co-occurrence there was scored across all 110 or so repertoires. Most TCR sequences were observed very rarely across donors, whereas some public TCRs were present in many individuals. The classifier was reported to diagnose cytomegalovirus status with high specificity and sensitivity in both the original and validation cohorts. In a later analysis, TCRs clustered in the first cohort were found to also tend to co-occur in the roughly 120 validation repertoires, with about 93% of cluster scores above 0.

Per the germline V gene, KGHSH is the CDR1 and LQKENI is the CDR2. Cut back by 1 base and 3 bases, the V and J ends lie 12 bases apart. Including cysteine and phenylalanine, the CDR3 has 15 amino acids. The sequence is cut down to CDR3 DNA, 45 bases in frame from base 1. Libraries were made using the immunoSEQ multiplex PCR assay. The authors' analysis ran thus. To diagnose cytomegalovirus status from the catalog of TCR beta chain sequences, a statistical classification framework was built. The table was pulled from immuneACCESS by TCRdb, which kept in-frame rearrangements only. Such tables lose some clones; where checked, under half of the loss comes from unresolved V genes, and the rest has no known cause. The DNA gave D and trimming, while V, J and clone size come from that table. The sample yields under 100,000 clones; roughly 97% were counted once. The top ten hold 0.6% to 0.85% of the sample.

The donors were included in the validation cohort of some 120 subjects, a group kept apart from the roughly 690-subject first cohort. Sequencing was performed on PBMCs. The sequence is built from TRBV18 and TRBJ1-2, with the D gene not clear enough to name. The receptor was derived from a man aged 18 to 29 in good health and CMV-seronegative. The DNA reads as follows: TGTGCCAGCTCACCACGTGCGGGTTTTCACTATGGCTACACCTTC. Its amino acids are CASSPRAGFHYGYTF. Here the CDR3 is joined to the reference TRBV18 and TRBJ1-2 genes, and the full variable domain is: NAGVMQNPRHLVRRRGQEARLRCSPMKGHSHVYWYRQLPEEGLKFMVYLQKENIIDESGMPKERFSAEFPKEGPSILRIQQVVRGDSAAYFCASSPRAGFHYGYTFGSGTRLTVV.